This T cell receptor (beta chain) was sequenced during a study of shared clonotypes between healthy human individuals. This clone turned up a few times. Running of the assay took place at deep level. About 200 ng DNA, 25,000 to 35,000 T cell genomes, went into each sorted-subset replicate PCR. Clones were sequenced by immunoSEQ multiplex PCR, and TCRdb holds only the in-frame ones, with some missing. The sample records about 990,000 clones, 75% to 80% being singletons. Germline V gene data show CDR1 as MDHEN and CDR2 as SYDVKM. After removal of 4 bases from V and 9 bases from J, the junction contained 22 bases not matched to a gene. This CDR3 comprises 19 residues.

The V gene is TRBV28, the J gene TRBJ2-5, with 11 bases lining up with TRBD2. This TCR derives from a man aged 18 to 29 in good health. Some clones in this sample may be carry-over from other donors' samples. Specimen: memory CD4+ T cells from PBMCs. Subset noted: CD45RA-negative fraction. The CDR3 spells CASSSTSGREAWGVWAQYF. CDR3 sequence (DNA): TGTGCCAGCAGTTCAACTAGCGGGAGAGAGGCTTGGGGCGTGTGGGCCCAGTACTTC. Full variable domain (remainder filled in from reference TRBV28 and TRBJ2-5): DVKVTQSSRYLVKRTGEKVFLECVQDMDHENMFWYRQDPGLGLRLIYFSYDVKMKEKGDIPEGYSVSREKKERFSLILESASTNQTSMYLCASSSTSGREAWGVWAQYFGPGTRLLVL.